The rows below give T cell receptor beta chains drawn from one sample of a study of blood T cell repertoires in COVID-19. Clones were read by immunoSEQ multiplex PCR, and TCRdb kept only the in-frame ones, dropping some. The table shows tens of thousands of clones, with about 88% occurring only once. Sequenced: peripheral blood. The receptors originated from a man between 70 and 80 years old with acute or convalescent COVID-19. Both conserved end residues are part of each CDR3. Each record gives: clone size, D gene, J gene, V gene, CDR3 protein, CDR3 DNA. D genes are given only for firm matches. The size entry is marked missing in some rows and otherwise reads once, few, many or a size class.

-	TRBD2	TRBJ2-1	TRBV19	CASMGTSGPYNEQFF	TGTGCCAGTATGGGGACTAGCGGGCCCTACAATGAGCAGTTCTTC
-	-	TRBJ2-2	TRBV7-2	CASSLDTGSGELFF	TGTGCCAGCAGCTTAGATACGGGTTCAGGGGAGCTGTTTTTT
-	-	TRBJ1-1	TRBV19	CASREQGTEAFF	TGTGCCAGTAGGGAACAGGGAACTGAAGCTTTCTTT
-	-	TRBJ2-7	TRBV7-8	CASTPRVSYEQYF	TGTGCCAGCACCCCTCGGGTCTCCTACGAGCAGTACTTC
-	TRBD1	TRBJ1-1	TRBV11-2	CASSADRGSTEAFF	TGTGCCAGCAGCGCGGACAGGGGTTCCACTGAAGCTTTCTTT
-	-	TRBJ2-3	TRBV7-2	CASSFGGPSDTQYF	TGTGCCAGCAGCTTTGGAGGGCCATCAGATACGCAGTATTTT
-	-	TRBJ2-3	TRBV28	CASLRTNTDTQYF	TGTGCCAGCCTCAGGACTAACACAGATACGCAGTATTTT
-	TRBD2	TRBJ2-2	TRBV4-3	CASSQVLAGNTGELFF	TGCGCCAGCAGTCAAGTGCTAGCGGGTAACACCGGGGAGCTGTTTTTT
-	-	TRBJ2-1	TRBV20-1	CSAGDRNEQFF	TGCAGTGCCGGAGACCGGAATGAGCAGTTCTTC
-	TRBD2	TRBJ2-2	TRBV4-3	CASSQDRASGANTGELFF	TGCGCCAGCAGCCAAGATAGGGCTAGCGGAGCGAACACCGGGGAGCTGTTTTTT
-	-	TRBJ2-7	TRBV29-1	CSVKGDFSYEQYF	TGCAGCGTTAAAGGGGACTTCTCCTACGAGCAGTACTTC
-	-	TRBJ1-6	TRBV12-5	CASGLGTANSPLHF	TGTGCTAGTGGTTTGGGGACAGCCAATTCACCCCTCCACTTT
-	TRBD2	TRBJ2-1	TRBV4-3	CASSQGTSVNNEQFF	TGCGCCAGCAGCCAGGGGACTAGCGTAAACAATGAGCAGTTCTTC
-	-	TRBJ2-7	TRBV19	CASSQDSYEQYF	TGTGCCAGTAGTCAAGACAGCTACGAGCAGTACTTC
-	-	TRBJ2-7	TRBV12-3/TRBV12-4	CASSLITGSEQYF	TGTGCCAGCAGTTTGATTACAGGGTCCGAGCAGTACTTC
-	TRBD1	TRBJ2-1	TRBV28	CATSLPGTGSYNEQFF	TGTGCCACTTCATTACCCGGGACAGGGTCCTACAATGAGCAGTTCTTC
-	-	TRBJ2-6	TRBV27	CASSFSIGGSSGANVLTF	TGTGCCAGCAGTTTTTCGATTGGGGGCTCGTCTGGGGCCAACGTCCTGACTTTC
-	TRBD2	TRBJ2-6	TRBV19	CATLATGGSSGANVLTF	TGTGCCACCTTGGCGACGGGAGGGAGCTCTGGGGCCAACGTCCTGACTTTC
-	-	TRBJ1-1	TRBV29-1	CSVHSGRVGRTEAFF	TGCAGCGTCCACTCCGGGAGAGTGGGTCGCACTGAAGCTTTCTTT
-	-	TRBJ1-1	TRBV7-2	CASSLEGAGNTEAFF	TGTGCCAGCAGCTTGGAGGGCGCCGGGAACACTGAAGCTTTCTTT
-	TRBD2	TRBJ2-1	TRBV7-2	CASSLITVGLESDEQFF	TGTGCCAGCAGCTTAATAACGGTAGGACTAGAGAGCGATGAGCAGTTCTTC
-	-	TRBJ2-1	TRBV20-1	CSVASDNEQFF	TGCAGTGTGGCCAGCGACAATGAGCAGTTCTTC
-	-	TRBJ1-3	TRBV6-6	CASSYSWGDSGNTIYF	TGTGCCAGCAGTTACTCGTGGGGCGACTCTGGAAACACCATATATTTT
-	-	TRBJ1-6	TRBV9	CASSVDTLNSPLHF	TGTGCCAGCAGCGTAGACACATTGAATTCACCCCTCCACTTT
-	TRBD2	TRBJ2-3	TRBV4-3	CASSQDGGTRGFNTQYF	TGCGCCAGCAGCCAAGATGGGGGGACTAGAGGGTTTAATACGCAGTATTTT
-	TRBD2	TRBJ2-1	TRBV4-1	CASSLGTSGRASNVYNEQFF	TGCGCCAGCAGCCTTGGGACTAGCGGGAGGGCCTCCAATGTATACAATGAGCAGTTCTTC
few	-	TRBJ2-7	TRBV19	CASSISASYEQYF	TGTGCCAGTAGTATAAGCGCCTCCTACGAGCAGTACTTC
-	-	TRBJ2-7	TRBV4-1	CASSQAGTGWYEQYF	TGCGCCAGCAGCCAAGCGGGTACAGGGTGGTACGAGCAGTACTTC
-	-	TRBJ2-3	TRBV7-9	CASSALGLAGDTQYF	TGTGCCAGCAGCGCTCTTGGGCTAGCAGGTGATACGCAGTATTTT
-	-	TRBJ1-2	TRBV4-3	CASSQEGSSYTF	TGCGCCAGCAGCCAAGAGGGCTCGAGCTACACCTTC
few	-	TRBJ1-6	TRBV3-1/TRBV3-2	CASSRTYWDSPLHF	TGTGCCAGCAGCCGGACTTATTGGGATTCACCCCTCCACTTT
-	-	TRBJ2-1	TRBV5-6	CASSLVGRESSYNEQFF	TGTGCCAGCAGCTTGGTAGGCAGGGAATCCTCCTACAATGAGCAGTTCTTC
-	TRBD1	TRBJ1-4	TRBV5-4	CASSSRDRANEKLFF	TGTGCCAGCAGCTCGAGGGACAGGGCTAATGAAAAACTGTTTTTT
-	-	TRBJ1-5	TRBV24-1	CATSEGSYSNQPQHF	TGTGCCACCAGTGAAGGGAGTTATAGCAATCAGCCCCAGCATTTT
-	TRBD2	TRBJ2-3	TRBV9	CASSFDYGGGSTDTQYF	TGTGCCAGCAGCTTTGACTATGGGGGAGGGAGCACAGATACGCAGTATTTT
-	TRBD2	TRBJ2-5	TRBV5-6	CASSLESGGEETQYF	TGTGCCAGCAGCTTGGAGTCGGGAGGGGAAGAGACCCAGTACTTC
-	TRBD1	TRBJ1-1	TRBV2	CASSGQGRNTEAFF	TGTGCCAGCAGTGGACAGGGGAGGAACACTGAAGCTTTCTTT
-	TRBD1	TRBJ2-7	TRBV29-1	CSVEDRWTGAHEQYF	TGCAGCGTTGAAGATCGGTGGACAGGGGCCCACGAGCAGTACTTC